This TCR beta chain appears in the sequencing data of a study of T-cell reconstitution after alpha-beta-depleted transplantation in children. The sample holds a few counts of this clonotype. Antigen unknown. A TCRbeta library incorporating unique molecular identifiers was prepared. TCRdb analysed the PCR reads with MiXCR anew, one entry per CDR3 protein. The table includes approximately 230,000 distinct CDR3 sequences, roughly 23% detected once. General observations from the study: Expanded graft clones numbering several hundred reportedly gave rise to alpha-beta T cells about two months after transplant. Newly produced T cells mostly provided counts and TCRbeta diversity after one year, as hyperexpanded clones declined. Elevated TCRbeta diversity at day 60 was traced, in some patients, to surviving recipient T cells and thymic progenitors.

Germline V CDR1 and CDR2: LGHDT, YNNKEL (reference sequence). With 3 bases removed from V and 3 bases from J, the gap between germline ends came to 8 bases. CDR3 length equals 13 residues. The material was PBMCs, obtained before TCRalphabeta/CD19-depleted stem cell transplant. The clonotype was recovered from a girl aged 2-10 years with Fanconi anemia, due to receive a stem cell transplant. This chain joins TRBV3-1 and TRBJ2-5; TRBD1 might be the D (6 bases). This CDR3 reads CASSHRDKETQYF. DNA for the CDR3: TGTGCCAGCAGCCACAGGGACAAAGAGACCCAGTACTTC.